These 20 T cell receptor beta chains were sequenced from one sample in a study of OX40 agonist ivuxolimab in advanced cancers. The table came from immunoSEQ multiplex PCR; TCRdb's copy has only in-frame clones and leaves some out. This repertoire shows 50,000 to 65,000 clones, 82% found once; its top ten account for about 3.7%. The sequencing used CD4+ or CD8+ T cells sorted from blood, collected in a trial of the OX40 agonist ivuxolimab. Receptors were obtained from an adult with an advanced solid tumor such as melanoma, head and neck, liver or kidney cancer.

The chain has TRBV6-5 and TRBJ1-2; tentative D call: TRBD1 (6 bases). Trimming stripped 7 bases from V and 3 bases from J, with 18 bases between. The CDR3 extends over 15 amino acids. The germline CDR1 and CDR2 sequences are MNHEY and SVGAGI. CDR3 loop: CASTSRAGAYYGYTF. CDR3 nucleotides: TGTGCCAGCACCAGCCGGGCAGGGGCATACTATGGCTACACCTTC.

The chain employs TRBV5-1 and TRBJ1-5, with a possible D match to TRBD1 (6 bases). The CDR3 runs to 14 residues. V lost 2 bases, J lost 5 bases, and 11 bases lay in between. CDR1 is SGHRS, CDR2 YFSETQ, per germline. This chain's CDR3 is CASSLGGFDQPQHF. CDR3 in DNA: TGCGCCAGCAGCTTAGGGGGATTTGATCAGCCCCAGCATTTT.

The sample holds one count of this clone. The chain employs TRBV7-8 and TRBJ2-3; D is tentatively TRBD1 or TRBD2 (6 bases each). CDR1 is SGHVS, CDR2 FQNEAQ, per germline. The CDR3 contains 16 residues. The V end was cut by 1 base, the J end by 2 bases, with 13 bases between. CDR3 bases: TGTGCCAGCAGCTTAGGACCGGGGGCTATCACAGATACGCAGTATTTT. The encoded protein is CASSLGPGAITDTQYF.

This clone was found once. This chain links TRBV6-1 with TRBJ1-1; TRBD1 is a possible D gene (5 bases). The germline CDR1 and CDR2 sequences are MNHNS and SASEGT. The ends were cut back, 9 bases at V and 0 bases at J, with 11 bases in the middle. The CDR3 loop spans 13 amino acids. The CDR3 DNA sequence: TGTGCCAGTATTAGGGGAATGAACACTGAAGCTTTCTTT. It yields the protein CASIRGMNTEAFF.

The V and J genes are TRBV19 and TRBJ2-7; TRBD1 is a possible D gene (6 bases). The CDR3 length is 12 residues. Germline CDR1 is LNHDA and CDR2 is SQIVND (reference sequence). V dropped 6 bases and J dropped 4 bases, with 10 bases sitting between them. The CDR3 loop reads CASRKQGYEQYF. The DNA of the CDR3 is TGTGCCAGTAGGAAACAGGGTTACGAGCAGTACTTC.

V gene TRBV5-1 combines with J gene TRBJ2-7, with 7 bases aligning to TRBD2. The J segment lost 3 bases and the V segment lost 4 bases, leaving 10 bases of the junction unmatched. Germline CDR1 SGHRS, CDR2 YFSETQ. This CDR3 spans 15 amino acids. The CDR3: CASSPTPTGGYEQYF. Written as DNA, the CDR3 is TGCGCCAGCAGCCCGACCCCCACGGGGGGCTACGAGCAGTACTTC.

The chain has TRBV19 and TRBJ2-5, with 10 bases aligning to TRBD1. The J call may not be correct, given that the DNA end is closer to TRBJ2-7. CDR1 LNHDA and CDR2 SQIVND come from the germline V gene (reference sequence). The length of the CDR3 is 16 residues. CDR3 sequence reads: CASSIVGTGVFDEQYF. CDR3 nucleotide sequence: TGTGCCAGTAGTATTGTCGGGACAGGGGTCTTCGACGAGCAGTACTTC.

This clone was seen only a few times. This chain joins TRBV5-4 and TRBJ2-5, with 7 bases matching TRBD2. After removal of 3 bases from V and 2 bases from J, the junction contained 13 bases not matched to a gene. Per germline, CDR1 SGHNT and CDR2 YYREEE (reference sequence). The CDR3 contains 17 residues. CDR3 region: CASSWRSGGGPQETQYF. The CDR3 nucleotides are TGTGCCAGCAGCTGGAGGTCGGGGGGAGGGCCACAAGAGACCCAGTACTTC.

The rearrangement links TRBV7-2 to TRBJ2-5, with D tentatively TRBD2 (6 bases). Germline-derived CDR1 and CDR2 are SGHTA and FQGNSA. Trimming took off 3 bases at V and 5 bases at J, with 13 bases between the two ends. The CDR3 is 14 residues long. The DNA for the CDR3 is TGTGCCAGCAGCTTGGCGGGGCGCGGGGAGACCCAGTACTTC. It codes for CASSLAGRGETQYF.

J is TRBJ1-2 and V is TRBV7-2; the D gene is possibly TRBD1 (5 bases). Per germline, CDR1 SGHTA and CDR2 FQGNSA. The V and J ends lost 2 bases and 4 bases respectively, with 14 bases between them. CDR3 length: 15 amino acids. Here the CDR3 reads CASSLNLGTVYGYTF. CDR3 nucleotide sequence: TGTGCCAGCAGCTTAAATTTAGGGACGGTCTATGGCTACACCTTC.

The J gene is TRBJ1-1, the V gene TRBV5-1, with 7 nucleotides matching TRBD1. Germline trimming cut 0 bases from V and 4 bases from J; bases unmatched to any gene: 6. Germline V gene sequence: CDR1 SGHRS, CDR2 YFSETQ. The CDR3 runs to 15 residues. Here the CDR3 DNA reads TGCGCCAGCAGCTTGGCCAGAACAGGGGTCACTGAAGCTTTCTTT. This codes for CASSLARTGVTEAFF.

This chain joins TRBV5-5 and TRBJ2-7; no definite D call. Germline V lookup: CDR1 SGHKS, CDR2 YYEKEE (reference sequence). CDR3 size: 14 residues. Between the trimmed V and J ends, which lost 0 bases and 3 bases, there was a span of 10 bases. CDR3: CASSLGALGYEQYF. CDR3 coding DNA: TGTGCCAGCAGCTTGGGGGCCCTCGGCTACGAGCAGTACTTC. Using reference TRBV5-5 and TRBJ2-7 for the parts outside the CDR3, the full variable domain is DAGVTQSPTHLIKTRGQQVTLRCSPISGHKSVSWYQQVLGQGPQFIFQYYEKEERGRGNFPDRFSARQFPNYSSELNVNALLLGDSALYLCASSLGALGYEQYFGPGTRLTVT.

J is TRBJ1-1 and V is TRBV7-9; no clear D gene. Trimming cost V 4 bases and J 2 bases, with 11 bases left between them. The length of the CDR3 is 14 residues. CDR1 is SEHNR and CDR2 is FQNEAQ in the germline V gene (reference sequence). Written as DNA, the CDR3 is TGTGCCAGCAGCTCTACAGCTTTCAACACTGAAGCTTTCTTT. Amino acid sequence: CASSSTAFNTEAFF.

The chain uses TRBV7-2 and TRBJ2-3, with 9 positions matching TRBD2. Germline loops: CDR1 SGHTA, CDR2 FQGNSA. The ends lost 5 bases at V and 5 bases at J; junction bases unmatched: 11. The CDR3 is made up of 16 amino acids. The DNA for the CDR3 is TGTGCCAGCAGCCGCCCATCAGCGGGAGGTAGAGATACGCAGTATTTT. This translates into CASSRPSAGGRDTQYF.

The chain has TRBV19 and TRBJ2-5; 8 bases are a match to TRBD1. Germline CDR1 and CDR2: LNHDA and SQIVND (reference sequence). The CDR3 extends over 16 amino acids. Trimming removed 3 bases from V and 0 bases from J; junction bases left unmatched: 6. CDR3 amino acids: CASSMGTGGNQETQYF. CDR3 in DNA: TGTGCCAGTAGTATGGGAACAGGGGGAAACCAAGAGACCCAGTACTTC. Supplemented by reference TRBV19 and TRBJ2-5, the full variable domain reads DGGITQSPKYLFRKEGQNVTLSCEQNLNHDAMYWYRQDPGQGLRLIYYSQIVNDFQKGDIAEGYSVSREKKESFPLTVTSAQKNPTAFYLCASSMGTGGNQETQYFGPGTRLLVL.

This chain links TRBV18 with TRBJ2-3; no definite D call. CDR1 and CDR2 from the germline V gene are KGHSH and LQKENI. The CDR3 is 13 residues long. Trimming pared 4 bases from V and 2 bases from J, leaving 7 bases between. As DNA, the CDR3 is TGTGCCAGCTCACAAAGTCTCACAGATACGCAGTATTTT. This translates into CASSQSLTDTQYF.

This rearrangement joins TRBV11-2 to TRBJ1-5; a weak D match, TRBD1 (5 bases). Trimming removed 4 bases from V and 1 base from J, with 20 bases in between. The CDR3 sequence is 18 residues long. Germline assignment: CDR1 SGHAT and CDR2 FQNNGV. The chain's CDR3 is CASSYTFSGQGSNQPQHF. The CDR3 DNA follows: TGTGCCAGCAGCTACACATTTTCAGGGCAGGGAAGCAATCAGCCCCAGCATTTT.

This clone was picked up a small number of times. V usage is TRBV4-3 and J usage is TRBJ1-6; D ambiguous. V gave up 3 bases and J gave up 16 bases, with 13 bases separating them. Germline loops: CDR1 LGHNA, CDR2 YSLEER. The CDR3 length is 12 residues. CDR3 nucleotide sequence: TGCGCCAGCAGCCACCTCGGGCGTGTACTCCACTTT. It yields the protein CASSHLGRVLHF.

This chain connects TRBV7-3 to TRBJ1-1; D is possibly TRBD1 (6 bases). The CDR3 consists of 13 residues. V was trimmed by 5 bases and J by 6 bases, leaving 13 bases between them. Per germline, CDR1 SGHTA and CDR2 FQGTGA. The CDR3, as DNA: TGTGCCAGCAGCCGACAGGAAGTCGCTGAAGCTTTCTTT. Its protein product is CASSRQEVAEAFF.

The gene calls are TRBV4-1 and TRBJ1-1; a possible D gene is TRBD1 (5 bases). V gave up 5 bases and J gave up 8 bases, with 21 bases separating them. CDR3 size: 15 residues. Germline CDR1 is MGHRA and CDR2 is YSYEKL. CDR3 loop: CASSYQESGGPEAFF. For the CDR3, the DNA is TGCGCCAGCAGCTATCAAGAATCCGGGGGACCAGAAGCTTTCTTT.